This T cell receptor beta chain was observed in a study of blood T cell repertoires in COVID-19. This clone was seen only once. Source study methods: Reference gene primer amplification in the assay estimated nucleated cell counts. Sequencing used immunoSEQ multiplex PCR; TCRdb keeps in-frame clones, though not all of them. Clonal size and the V and J genes are those of that table, whereas D and trimming came from the DNA. This sample has approximately 190,000 clones, with around 86% found just once. This TCR was sampled from a woman aged 40-49 years with acute or convalescent COVID-19. Specimen: peripheral blood.

CDR3 amino acids: CASSPGVEALGEAFF. In nucleotides, the CDR3 is TGTGCCAGCAGCCCAGGGGTCGAGGCTTTGGGTGAAGCTTTCTTT. V usage is TRBV5-4 and J usage is TRBJ1-1; possibly TRBD1 for D (6 bases). The CDR3 covers 15 residues. Looked up from germline, CDR1 is SGHNT and CDR2 is YYREEE (reference sequence). The ends were cut back, 4 bases at V and 7 bases at J, with 20 bases in the middle.